The rows below give T cell receptor beta chains drawn from one sample of a study of blood T cell repertoires in COVID-19. Data came from immunoSEQ multiplex PCR; TCRdb stores just in-frame clones and leaves some out. The sample contains approximately 240,000 clones, 80% to 95% of which appear only once. Sequenced material: PBMCs or T cells enriched from blood (not recorded which). The receptors come from a woman between 18 and 29 years old who had recovered from COVID-19. CDR3s include the opening cysteine and the closing phenylalanine or tryptophan. A D gene is named only where the DNA matches it firmly. Size is stated for part of the rows, as once, few or many counts, or as a class when the clone is expanded.

v_gene: TRBV4-1
j_gene: TRBJ1-1
d_gene: .
abundance: .
CDR3nt: TGCGCCAGCAGCCAGATGACAGTGAACACTGAAGCTTTCTTT
CDR3aa: CASSQMTVNTEAFF

v_gene: TRBV27
j_gene: TRBJ1-2
d_gene: .
abundance: .
CDR3nt: TGTGCCAGCAGGCCGCCCGGCGGCCATTTAGCTAACTATGGCTACACCTTC
CDR3aa: CASRPPGGHLANYGYTF

v_gene: TRBV11-3
j_gene: TRBJ1-4
d_gene: TRBD1
abundance: .
CDR3nt: TGTGCCAGCAGCTTAGCTGGGACAGGACCTCCGAATTTT
CDR3aa: CASSLAGTGPPNF

v_gene: TRBV29-1
j_gene: TRBJ1-1
d_gene: .
abundance: .
CDR3nt: TGCAGCGTGGAAGCAGGGGTAAACACTGAAGCTTTCTTT
CDR3aa: CSVEAGVNTEAFF

v_gene: TRBV6-5
j_gene: TRBJ1-6
d_gene: .
abundance: .
CDR3nt: TGTGCCAGCAGCCCCCAGGGGCCCCGGAATTCACCCCTCCACTTT
CDR3aa: CASSPQGPRNSPLHF

v_gene: TRBV20-1
j_gene: TRBJ1-5
d_gene: .
abundance: .
CDR3nt: TGCAGTGCTAGTGTGGGGGGTATTAGCAATCAGCCCCAGCATTTT
CDR3aa: CSASVGGISNQPQHF

v_gene: TRBV6-2/TRBV6-3
j_gene: TRBJ1-6
d_gene: TRBD1
abundance: once
CDR3nt: TGTGCCAGCAGTTACCCTCCCGGGACAGGGGTTACACCCCTCCACTTT
CDR3aa: CASSYPPGTGVTPLHF

v_gene: TRBV6-5
j_gene: TRBJ2-7
d_gene: .
abundance: .
CDR3nt: TGTGCCAGCAGTTCCGGGACAAACTCCTACGAGCAGTACTTC
CDR3aa: CASSSGTNSYEQYF

v_gene: TRBV25-1
j_gene: TRBJ1-6
d_gene: .
abundance: .
CDR3nt: TGTGCCAGCAGTGAAACAGGGTTGATGGCACCCCTCCACTTT
CDR3aa: CASSETGLMAPLHF

v_gene: TRBV11-3
j_gene: TRBJ1-1
d_gene: .
abundance: .
CDR3nt: TGTGCCAGCAGGGAAGGACTGTACACTGAAGCTTTCTTT
CDR3aa: CASREGLYTEAFF

v_gene: TRBV3-1/TRBV3-2
j_gene: TRBJ1-2
d_gene: TRBD1
abundance: .
CDR3nt: TGTGCCAGCAGCTACGACAGGGATGGCTACACCTTC
CDR3aa: CASSYDRDGYTF

v_gene: TRBV6-5
j_gene: TRBJ1-2
d_gene: TRBD1
abundance: .
CDR3nt: TGTGCCAGCAGCCTAGGGACAGGCCAAAACTATGGCTACACCTTC
CDR3aa: CASSLGTGQNYGYTF

v_gene: TRBV5-1
j_gene: TRBJ1-5
d_gene: .
abundance: .
CDR3nt: TGCGCCAGCAGCCCGGACAGAATCGATCAGCCCCAGCATTTT
CDR3aa: CASSPDRIDQPQHF

v_gene: TRBV6-5
j_gene: TRBJ1-3
d_gene: TRBD1
abundance: .
CDR3nt: TGTGCCAGCAGTTCCCAGGGGGACGGAAACACCATATATTTT
CDR3aa: CASSSQGDGNTIYF

v_gene: TRBV2
j_gene: TRBJ2-2
d_gene: .
abundance: once
CDR3nt: TGTGCCAGCAGTGAAGCGAGGCGGGCAGGGGAGCTGTTTTTT
CDR3aa: CASSEARRAGELFF

v_gene: TRBV19
j_gene: TRBJ2-1
d_gene: TRBD1
abundance: .
CDR3nt: TGTGCCAGTAGTATTCCCTACCGGGACAGCGATGAGCAGTTCTTC
CDR3aa: CASSIPYRDSDEQFF

v_gene: TRBV7-3
j_gene: TRBJ1-2
d_gene: .
abundance: .
CDR3nt: TGTGCCAGCAGCCCAGGGTGGGGTGGCTACACCTTC
CDR3aa: CASSPGWGGYTF

v_gene: TRBV5-4
j_gene: TRBJ2-7
d_gene: TRBD2
abundance: .
CDR3nt: TGTGCCAGCAGCTTGGCGGGAGGCTCCTACGAGCAGTACTTC
CDR3aa: CASSLAGGSYEQYF

v_gene: TRBV5-1
j_gene: TRBJ2-7
d_gene: TRBD1
abundance: .
CDR3nt: TGCGCCAGCAGCCCATTTCCGGGACAGTCAGGGCAGTACTTC
CDR3aa: CASSPFPGQSGQYF

v_gene: TRBV7-9
j_gene: TRBJ2-7
d_gene: .
abundance: .
CDR3nt: TGTGCCAGCACCCCGTTTGAGGGGGGGCTCACCTACGAGCAGTACTTC
CDR3aa: CASTPFEGGLTYEQYF

v_gene: TRBV6-9
j_gene: TRBJ2-7
d_gene: .
abundance: .
CDR3nt: TGTGCCAGCAGCCCAAATCCCCAGGCCCCAGATCCCTACGAGCAGTACTTC
CDR3aa: CASSPNPQAPDPYEQYF

v_gene: TRBV19
j_gene: TRBJ2-5
d_gene: .
abundance: .
CDR3nt: TGTGCCAGTAGTAGAGGACAGAATTTGATGGAGACCCAGTACTTC
CDR3aa: CASSRGQNLMETQYF

v_gene: TRBV19
j_gene: TRBJ1-4
d_gene: TRBD1
abundance: .
CDR3nt: TGTGCCAGTAGTATGGGACAGGGGTACGAAAAACTGTTTTTT
CDR3aa: CASSMGQGYEKLFF

v_gene: TRBV5-6
j_gene: TRBJ2-1
d_gene: .
abundance: .
CDR3nt: TGTGCCAGCAGCAATGGGCATGGAGAGCAGTTCTTC
CDR3aa: CASSNGHGEQFF

v_gene: TRBV4-1
j_gene: TRBJ2-5
d_gene: .
abundance: .
CDR3nt: TGCGCCAGCAGCCAAGACTCAGAAGAGACCCAGTACTTC
CDR3aa: CASSQDSEETQYF

v_gene: TRBV19
j_gene: TRBJ1-1
d_gene: TRBD1
abundance: .
CDR3nt: TGTGCCAGTAGTATTTTTCTTAGGGGGCTAAATACGGACACTGAAGCTTTCTTT
CDR3aa: CASSIFLRGLNTDTEAFF

v_gene: TRBV2
j_gene: TRBJ1-2
d_gene: .
abundance: once
CDR3nt: TGTGCCAGCGCGACCCTCCAGCGGTATGGCTACACCTTC
CDR3aa: CASATLQRYGYTF

v_gene: TRBV4-2
j_gene: TRBJ1-3
d_gene: TRBD1
abundance: .
CDR3nt: TGTGCCAGCAGCCAGCCGGGACAGGCCGGTCGCTCTGGAAACACCATATATTTT
CDR3aa: CASSQPGQAGRSGNTIYF

v_gene: TRBV6-2/TRBV6-3
j_gene: TRBJ1-2
d_gene: .
abundance: .
CDR3nt: TGTGCCAGCAGTTCACAGGGTTTGGGCTACACCTTC
CDR3aa: CASSSQGLGYTF

v_gene: TRBV7-2
j_gene: TRBJ2-5
d_gene: .
abundance: .
CDR3nt: TGTGCCAGCAGCTCCCGCCTCGTGGAGGAGACCCAGTACTTC
CDR3aa: CASSSRLVEETQYF

v_gene: TRBV2
j_gene: TRBJ2-1
d_gene: TRBD2
abundance: .
CDR3nt: TGTGCCAGCAGTGTATTGGAGCGGGAGCTAGTCCCATCTTGGAATGAGCAGTTCTTC
CDR3aa: CASSVLERELVPSWNEQFF

v_gene: TRBV29-1
j_gene: TRBJ2-1
d_gene: TRBD2
abundance: .
CDR3nt: TGCAGCGGCATAGCGGGAGATAATGAGCAGTTCTTC
CDR3aa: CSGIAGDNEQFF

v_gene: TRBV4-1
j_gene: TRBJ1-4
d_gene: TRBD1
abundance: once
CDR3nt: TGCGCCAGCAGCCTTTCAGGGGGCTCAAATGAAAAACTGTTTTTT
CDR3aa: CASSLSGGSNEKLFF

v_gene: TRBV6-5
j_gene: TRBJ2-7
d_gene: TRBD2
abundance: .
CDR3nt: TGTGCCAGCAGTTTTGCCCTAGCGGGAACCTACGAGCAGTACTTC
CDR3aa: CASSFALAGTYEQYF

v_gene: TRBV23-1
j_gene: TRBJ1-1
d_gene: TRBD1
abundance: .
CDR3nt: TGCGCCAGCAGGCCCGGGACAGGGGAGTTCGACACTGAAGCTTTCTTT
CDR3aa: CASRPGTGEFDTEAFF

v_gene: TRBV5-8
j_gene: TRBJ1-2
d_gene: .
abundance: .
CDR3nt: TGTGCCAGCAGCTCAGGGTATGGCTACACCTTC
CDR3aa: CASSSGYGYTF

v_gene: TRBV9
j_gene: TRBJ1-1
d_gene: .
abundance: .
CDR3nt: TGTGCCAGCAGCCCGACGCAGGGGAGGGGGACTGAAGCTTTCTTT
CDR3aa: CASSPTQGRGTEAFF

v_gene: TRBV11-2
j_gene: TRBJ1-1
d_gene: .
abundance: .
CDR3nt: TGTGCCAGCAGCTTAGGTCAGAAAGCTTTCTTT
CDR3aa: CASSLGQKAFF

v_gene: TRBV19
j_gene: TRBJ1-1
d_gene: TRBD1
abundance: .
CDR3nt: TGTGCCAGTAGTCCACAGGGGGCATCTACCGAAGCTTTCTTT
CDR3aa: CASSPQGASTEAFF

v_gene: TRBV28
j_gene: TRBJ2-1
d_gene: TRBD1
abundance: .
CDR3nt: TGTGCCAGCAGGAGACAGGGCCACAATGAGCAGTTCTTC
CDR3aa: CASRRQGHNEQFF

v_gene: TRBV5-1
j_gene: TRBJ2-2
d_gene: TRBD1
abundance: .
CDR3nt: TGCGCCAGCAGCCCACCGGGACAGGGGGCTTCCACCGGGGAGCTGTTTTTT
CDR3aa: CASSPPGQGASTGELFF

v_gene: TRBV19
j_gene: TRBJ1-2
d_gene: .
abundance: few
CDR3nt: TGTGCCAGTAGTATCGGAACAGCCAACTATGGCTACACCTTC
CDR3aa: CASSIGTANYGYTF